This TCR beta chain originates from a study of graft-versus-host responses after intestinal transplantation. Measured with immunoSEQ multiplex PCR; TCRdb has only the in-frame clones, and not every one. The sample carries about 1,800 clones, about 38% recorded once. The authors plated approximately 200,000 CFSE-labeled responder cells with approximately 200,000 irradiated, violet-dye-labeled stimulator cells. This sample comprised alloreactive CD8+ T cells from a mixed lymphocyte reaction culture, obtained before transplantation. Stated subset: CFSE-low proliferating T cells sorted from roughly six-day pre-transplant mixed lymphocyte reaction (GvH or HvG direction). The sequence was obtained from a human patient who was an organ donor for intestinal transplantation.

The CDR3 region has the DNA TGCGCCAGCAGCCAAACGCGACAGGGGGCATACGAGCAGTACTTC. This codes for CASSQTRQGAYEQYF. V usage is TRBV4-1 and J usage is TRBJ2-7, with 10 bases identical to TRBD1. The length of the CDR3 is 15 residues. Germline trimming cut 2 bases from V and 4 bases from J; bases unmatched to any gene: 5. CDR1 MGHRA and CDR2 YSYEKL come from the germline V gene.